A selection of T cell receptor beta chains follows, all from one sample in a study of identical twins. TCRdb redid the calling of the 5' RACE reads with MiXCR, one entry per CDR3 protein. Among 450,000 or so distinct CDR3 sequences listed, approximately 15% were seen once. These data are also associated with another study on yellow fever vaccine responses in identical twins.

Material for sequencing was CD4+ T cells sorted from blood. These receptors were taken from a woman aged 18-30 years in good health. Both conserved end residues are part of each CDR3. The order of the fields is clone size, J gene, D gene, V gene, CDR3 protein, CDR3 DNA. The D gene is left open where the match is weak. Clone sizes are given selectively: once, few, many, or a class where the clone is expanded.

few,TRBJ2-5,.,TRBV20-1,CSARDTRTTQETQYF,TGCAGTGCTAGAGATACTAGGACAACTCAAGAGACCCAGTACTTC
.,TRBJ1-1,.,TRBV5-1,CASSSNQGTEAFF,TGCGCCAGCAGCTCCAACCAGGGGACTGAAGCTTTCTTT
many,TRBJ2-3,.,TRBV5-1,CASSLGPQGSGSTDTQYF,TGCGCCAGCAGCTTGGGACCCCAGGGTAGCGGAAGCACAGATACGCAGTATTTT
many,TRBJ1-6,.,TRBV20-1,CSARDQGGSNSPLHF,TGCAGTGCTAGAGATCAAGGAGGAAGTAATTCACCCCTCCACTTT
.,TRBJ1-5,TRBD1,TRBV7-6,CASSPRGQGAIQPQHF,TGTGCCAGCAGCCCGAGGGGACAGGGGGCTATTCAGCCCCAGCATTTT
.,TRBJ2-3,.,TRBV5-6,CASSPYVVADTQYF,TGTGCCAGCAGCCCGTACGTTGTCGCAGATACGCAGTATTTT
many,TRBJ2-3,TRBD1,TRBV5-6,CASSWGQSQRTDTQYF,TGTGCCAGCAGCTGGGGACAGTCTCAACGTACAGATACGCAGTATTTT
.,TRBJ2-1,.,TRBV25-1,CASSDSPRLVGNEQFF,TGTGCCAGCAGTGATTCTCCTAGACTAGTGGGCAATGAGCAGTTCTTC
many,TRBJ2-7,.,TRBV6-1,CASRVGGSGDYEQYF,TGTGCCAGCCGAGTTGGGGGTAGTGGGGACTACGAGCAGTACTTC
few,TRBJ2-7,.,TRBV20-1,CSAPSGLREQYF,TGCAGTGCTCCTAGTGGCCTTAGGGAGCAGTACTTC
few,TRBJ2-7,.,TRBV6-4,CASSYSVGYEQYF,TGTGCCAGCAGTTACTCTGTAGGGTACGAGCAGTACTTC
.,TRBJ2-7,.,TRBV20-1,CSAIQGRGSYEQYF,TGCAGTGCGATTCAAGGCAGGGGCTCCTACGAGCAGTACTTC
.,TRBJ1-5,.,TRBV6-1,CASRPGLTNQPQHF,TGTGCCAGCAGGCCGGGACTTACCAATCAGCCCCAGCATTTT
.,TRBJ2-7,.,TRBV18,CASSGGILLYEQYF,TGTGCCAGCTCAGGGGGCATCCTACTCTACGAGCAGTACTTC
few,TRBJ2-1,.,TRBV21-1,CASRGGSLEFF,TGTGCCAGCCGAGGGGGGAGTCTGGAGTTCTTC
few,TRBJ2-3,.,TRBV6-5,CASSSLGARTDTQYF,TGTGCCAGCAGTTCCCTCGGGGCAAGAACAGATACGCAGTATTTT
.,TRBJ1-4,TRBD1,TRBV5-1,CASSRGTGGDNEKLFF,TGCGCCAGCAGCCGGGGAACAGGGGGCGATAATGAAAAACTGTTTTTT
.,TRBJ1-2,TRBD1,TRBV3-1,CASRQGEGYTF,TGTGCCAGCCGACAGGGTGAAGGCTACACCTTC
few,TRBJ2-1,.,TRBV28,CASGRVYNEQFF,TGTGCCAGCGGCCGAGTCTACAATGAGCAGTTCTTC
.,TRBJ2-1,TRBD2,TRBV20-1,CSARLAPASGGTYNEQFF,TGCAGTGCTAGACTTGCCCCGGCTAGCGGGGGGACCTACAATGAGCAGTTCTTC
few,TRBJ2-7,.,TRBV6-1,CASRWTVLTSSYEQYF,TGTGCCAGCAGATGGACAGTACTAACGAGCTCCTACGAGCAGTACTTC
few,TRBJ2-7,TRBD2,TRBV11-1,CASSLMTSGGTSYEQYF,TGTGCCAGCAGCTTAATGACTAGCGGGGGAACCTCCTACGAGCAGTACTTC
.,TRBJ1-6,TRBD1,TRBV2,CASSEVAGGSPLHF,TGTGCCAGCAGTGAAGTGGCAGGGGGATCACCCCTCCACTTT
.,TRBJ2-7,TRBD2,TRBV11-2,CASSSSSGRNEQYF,TGTGCCAGCAGCTCCTCCAGCGGGAGGAACGAGCAGTACTTC
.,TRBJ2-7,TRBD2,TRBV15,CATSTVPGTSGNYEQYF,TGTGCCACCAGCACCGTCCCCGGGACTAGCGGCAACTACGAGCAGTACTTC
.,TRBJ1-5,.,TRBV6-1,CASSDRQRGNQPQHF,TGTGCCAGCAGTGATAGGCAGCGAGGCAATCAGCCCCAGCATTTT
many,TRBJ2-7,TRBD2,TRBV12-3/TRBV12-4,CASSLRGGEQYF,TGTGCCAGCAGCCTCCGGGGGGGAGAGCAGTACTTC
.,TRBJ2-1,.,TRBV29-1,CSVGWTARGMVNEQFF,TGCAGCGTCGGATGGACCGCCCGGGGAATGGTGAATGAGCAGTTCTTC
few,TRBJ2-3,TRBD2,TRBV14,CASSQARDYRTDTQYF,TGTGCCAGCAGCCAAGCTCGGGACTATCGCACAGATACGCAGTATTTT
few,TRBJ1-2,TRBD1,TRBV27,CASRLQGAGGYTF,TGTGCCAGCAGGCTACAGGGGGCTGGTGGCTACACCTTC
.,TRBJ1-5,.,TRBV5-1,CASSLNRDYSNQPQHF,TGCGCCAGCAGCCTGAACAGGGATTATAGCAATCAGCCCCAGCATTTT
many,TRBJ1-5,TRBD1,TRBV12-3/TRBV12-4,CASSFRGDQPQHF,TGTGCCAGCAGTTTCAGGGGGGATCAGCCCCAGCATTTT
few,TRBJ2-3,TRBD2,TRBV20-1,CSARDRRGSLDTQYF,TGCAGTGCTAGAGATCGACGCGGGAGCTTGGATACGCAGTATTTT
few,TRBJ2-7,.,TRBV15,CATSRDARELEQYF,TGTGCCACCAGCAGAGATGCCCGGGAACTAGAGCAGTACTTC
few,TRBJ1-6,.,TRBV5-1,CASSLVGGPNSPLHF,TGCGCCAGCAGCTTGGTCGGGGGGCCTAATTCACCCCTCCACTTT
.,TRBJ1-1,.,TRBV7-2,CASSPPRGEAFF,TGTGCCAGCAGCCCCCCCCGAGGAGAAGCTTTCTTT
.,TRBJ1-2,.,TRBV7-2,CASSFTDYGYTF,TGTGCCAGCAGCTTCACTGATTATGGCTACACCTTC
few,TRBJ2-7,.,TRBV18,CASSRGGKLEQYF,TGTGCCAGCTCCCGAGGGGGTAAGCTTGAGCAGTACTTC
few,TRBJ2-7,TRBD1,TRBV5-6,CASSLLQGAEHEQYF,TGTGCCAGCAGCTTACTACAGGGGGCGGAACACGAGCAGTACTTC
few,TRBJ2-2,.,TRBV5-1,CASSLEGRLNTGELFF,TGCGCCAGCAGCTTGGAGGGCAGGTTAAACACCGGGGAGCTGTTTTTT
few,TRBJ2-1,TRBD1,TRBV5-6,CASSYPGQGSHEQFF,TGTGCCAGCAGCTACCCGGGACAGGGGTCGCATGAGCAGTTCTTC
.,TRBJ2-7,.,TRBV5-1,CASSLEQIYEQYF,TGCGCCAGCAGCTTGGAACAGATATACGAGCAGTACTTC
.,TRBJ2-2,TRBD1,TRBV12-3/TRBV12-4,CASSMGGRGRLGELFF,TGTGCCAGCAGCATGGGAGGCAGGGGGCGTCTCGGGGAGCTGTTTTTT
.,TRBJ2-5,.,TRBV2,CASSTAGGLVETQYF,TGTGCCAGCAGCACGGCCGGAGGGTTGGTAGAGACCCAGTACTTC
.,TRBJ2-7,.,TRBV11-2,CASSSSGAVSYEQYF,TGTGCCAGCAGCTCGAGCGGAGCCGTCTCCTACGAGCAGTACTTC
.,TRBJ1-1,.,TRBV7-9,CASSLVSQVNTEAFF,TGTGCCAGCAGCTTAGTTTCACAAGTGAACACTGAAGCTTTCTTT